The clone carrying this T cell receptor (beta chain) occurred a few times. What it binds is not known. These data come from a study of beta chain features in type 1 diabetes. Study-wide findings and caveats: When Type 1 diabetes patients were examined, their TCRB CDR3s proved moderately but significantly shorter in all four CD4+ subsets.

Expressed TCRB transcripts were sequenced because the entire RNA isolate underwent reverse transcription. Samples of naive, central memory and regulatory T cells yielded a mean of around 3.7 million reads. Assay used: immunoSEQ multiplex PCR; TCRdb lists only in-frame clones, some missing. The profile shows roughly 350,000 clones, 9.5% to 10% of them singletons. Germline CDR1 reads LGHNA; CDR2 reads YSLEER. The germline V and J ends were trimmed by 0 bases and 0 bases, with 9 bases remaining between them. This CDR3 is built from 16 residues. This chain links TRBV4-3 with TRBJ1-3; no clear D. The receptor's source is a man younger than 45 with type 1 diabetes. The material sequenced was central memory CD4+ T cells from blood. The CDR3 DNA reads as TGCGCCAGCAGCCAAGAGCTCACAAACTCTGGAAACACCATATATTTT. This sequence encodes CASSQELTNSGNTIYF.